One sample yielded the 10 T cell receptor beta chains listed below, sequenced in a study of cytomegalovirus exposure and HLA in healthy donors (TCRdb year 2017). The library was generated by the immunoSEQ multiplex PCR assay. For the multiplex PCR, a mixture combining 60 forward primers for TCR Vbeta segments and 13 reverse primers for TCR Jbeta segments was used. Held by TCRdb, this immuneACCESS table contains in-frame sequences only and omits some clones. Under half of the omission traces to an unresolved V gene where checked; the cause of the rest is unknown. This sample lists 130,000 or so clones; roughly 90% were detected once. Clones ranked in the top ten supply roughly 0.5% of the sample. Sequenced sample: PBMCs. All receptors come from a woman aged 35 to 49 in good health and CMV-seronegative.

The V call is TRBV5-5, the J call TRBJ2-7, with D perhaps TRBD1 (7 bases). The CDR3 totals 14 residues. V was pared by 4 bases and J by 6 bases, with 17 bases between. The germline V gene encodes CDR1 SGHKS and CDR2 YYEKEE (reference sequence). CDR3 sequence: CASSLTGRSSEQYF. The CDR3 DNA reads TGTGCCAGCAGCCTGACAGGGAGGTCGTCCGAGCAGTACTTC. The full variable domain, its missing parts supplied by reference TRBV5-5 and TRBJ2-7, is DAGVTQSPTHLIKTRGQQVTLRCSPISGHKSVSWYQQVLGQGPQFIFQYYEKEERGRGNFPDRFSARQFPNYSSELNVNALLLGDSALYLCASSLTGRSSEQYFGPGTRLTVT.

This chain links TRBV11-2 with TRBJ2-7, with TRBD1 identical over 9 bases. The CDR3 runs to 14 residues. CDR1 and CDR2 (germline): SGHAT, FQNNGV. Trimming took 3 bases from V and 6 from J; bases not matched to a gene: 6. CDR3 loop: CASSFRDRDREQYF. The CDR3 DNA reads TGTGCCAGCAGCTTCCGGGACAGGGACCGCGAGCAGTACTTC.

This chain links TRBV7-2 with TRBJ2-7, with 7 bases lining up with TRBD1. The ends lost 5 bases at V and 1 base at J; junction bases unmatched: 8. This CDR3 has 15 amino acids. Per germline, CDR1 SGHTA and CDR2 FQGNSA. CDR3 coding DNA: TGTGCCAGCAGCCAACGACAGGGTGGGTCCTACGAGCAGTACTTC. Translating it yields CASSQRQGGSYEQYF. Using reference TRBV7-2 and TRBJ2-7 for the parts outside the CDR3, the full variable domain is GAGVSQSPSNKVTEKGKDVELRCDPISGHTALYWYRQSLGQGLEFLIYFQGNSAPDKSGLPSDRFSAERTGGSVSTLTIQRTQQEDSAVYLCASSQRQGGSYEQYFGPGTRLTVT.

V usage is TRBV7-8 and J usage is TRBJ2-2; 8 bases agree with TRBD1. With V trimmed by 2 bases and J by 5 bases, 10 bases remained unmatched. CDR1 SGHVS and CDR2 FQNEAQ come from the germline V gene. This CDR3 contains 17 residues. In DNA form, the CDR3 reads TGTGCCAGCAGCTTAACGCCAGGGGGCGGATTGACCGGGGAGCTGTTTTTT. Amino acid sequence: CASSLTPGGGLTGELFF.

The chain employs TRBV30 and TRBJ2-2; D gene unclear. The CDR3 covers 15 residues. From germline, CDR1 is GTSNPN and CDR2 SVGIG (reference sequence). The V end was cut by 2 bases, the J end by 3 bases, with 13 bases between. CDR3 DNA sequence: TGTGCCTGGAGTACGACACCTCTGTACACCGGGGAGCTGTTTTTT. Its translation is CAWSTTPLYTGELFF.

The DNA for the CDR3 is TGCAGCGTTGGGGGCTTCCGGGACAGGGAAGGATCCTACAATGAGCAGTTCTTC. It specifies CSVGGFRDREGSYNEQFF. The rearrangement joins TRBV29-1 to TRBJ2-1, with TRBD1 matching over 9 bases. The germline V gene encodes CDR1 SQVTM and CDR2 ANQGSEA. The V and J ends lost 4 bases and 1 base, in that order; junction bases with no gene match: 14. The CDR3 has 18 amino acids.

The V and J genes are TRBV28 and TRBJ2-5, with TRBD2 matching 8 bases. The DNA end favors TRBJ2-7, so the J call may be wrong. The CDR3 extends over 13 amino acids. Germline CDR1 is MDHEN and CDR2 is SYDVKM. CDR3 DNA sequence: TGTGCCAGCAGTCGGACTAGCAACTACGAGCAGTACTTC. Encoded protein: CASSRTSNYEQYF.

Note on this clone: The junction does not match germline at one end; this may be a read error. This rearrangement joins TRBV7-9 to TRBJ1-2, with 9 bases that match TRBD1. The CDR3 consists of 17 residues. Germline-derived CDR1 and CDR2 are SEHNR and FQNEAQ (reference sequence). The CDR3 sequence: CSSSLLVSGQGDYGYTF. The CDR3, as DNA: TGTTCCAGCAGCTTATTGGTGTCGGGACAGGGTGACTATGGCTACACCTTC.

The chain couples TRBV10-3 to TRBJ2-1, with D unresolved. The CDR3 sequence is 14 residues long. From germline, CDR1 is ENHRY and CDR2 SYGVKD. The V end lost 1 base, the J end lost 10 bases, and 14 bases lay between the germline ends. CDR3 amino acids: CAISELVGTVEQFF. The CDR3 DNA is TGTGCCATCAGTGAGTTGGTTGGAACAGTAGAGCAGTTCTTC.

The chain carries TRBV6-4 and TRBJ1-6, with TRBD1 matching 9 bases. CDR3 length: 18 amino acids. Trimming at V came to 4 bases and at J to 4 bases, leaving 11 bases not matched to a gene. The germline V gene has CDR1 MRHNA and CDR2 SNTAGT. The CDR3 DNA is TGTGCCAGCAGTGGGGACAGGGCAATCGAATCTTATAATTCACCCCTCCACTTT. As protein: CASSGDRAIESYNSPLHF.